This T cell receptor (beta chain) was captured in a study of T-cell reconstitution after alpha-beta-depleted transplantation in children. General observations from the study: Most T-cell counts and diversity one year after the transplant came from T cells that were newly produced. At around two months after transplant, the alpha-beta T cells were reportedly derived from several hundred expanded clones that came from non-depleted graft cells. The origin of high day-60 TCRbeta diversity in some patients lay in surviving recipient T cells and thymic progenitors.

Preparation of the TCRbeta library was carried out with unique molecular identifiers. TCRdb fed the PCR reads into MiXCR, producing one record per CDR3 protein. The sample lists approximately 300,000 distinct CDR3 sequences; 6.5% to 9% were seen once. Looked up from germline, CDR1 is SGHRS and CDR2 is YFSETQ. The CDR3 covers 15 residues. Trimming left V 2 bases short and J 7 bases short, with 16 bases between. In its sample, this clonotype was seen many times. Its antigen is currently unknown. The chain is built from TRBV5-1 and TRBJ2-1; D is possibly TRBD1 (6 bases). The TCR was taken from a female patient aged 2-10 years who had a stem cell transplant for Fanconi anemia, so the T cells may come from the graft donor. The source material was peripheral blood, sampled 360 days after TCRalphabeta/CD19-depleted stem cell transplant. The CDR3 DNA sequence: TGCGCCAGCAGCTTAGGACAGAGAAGTAGGAATGAGCAGTTCTTC. Amino acid sequence: CASSLGQRSRNEQFF.